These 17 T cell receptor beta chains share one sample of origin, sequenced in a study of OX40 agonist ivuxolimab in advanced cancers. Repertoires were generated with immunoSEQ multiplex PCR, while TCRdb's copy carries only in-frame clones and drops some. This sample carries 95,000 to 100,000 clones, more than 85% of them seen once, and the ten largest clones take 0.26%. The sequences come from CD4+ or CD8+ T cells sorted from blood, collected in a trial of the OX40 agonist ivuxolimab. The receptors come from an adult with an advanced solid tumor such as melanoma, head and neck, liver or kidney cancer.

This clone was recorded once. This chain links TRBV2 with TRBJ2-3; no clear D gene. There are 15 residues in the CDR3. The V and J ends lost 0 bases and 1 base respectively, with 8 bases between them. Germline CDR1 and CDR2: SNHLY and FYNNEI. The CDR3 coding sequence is TGTGCCAGCAGTGAAGCGAGCCCCGGCACAGATACGCAGTATTTT. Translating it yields CASSEASPGTDTQYF.

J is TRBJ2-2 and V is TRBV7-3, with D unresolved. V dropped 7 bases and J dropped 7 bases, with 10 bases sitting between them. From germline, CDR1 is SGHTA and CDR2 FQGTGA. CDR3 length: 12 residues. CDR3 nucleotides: TGTGCCAGCACCTACGTTGGCGGGGAGCTGTTTTTT. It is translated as CASTYVGGELFF.

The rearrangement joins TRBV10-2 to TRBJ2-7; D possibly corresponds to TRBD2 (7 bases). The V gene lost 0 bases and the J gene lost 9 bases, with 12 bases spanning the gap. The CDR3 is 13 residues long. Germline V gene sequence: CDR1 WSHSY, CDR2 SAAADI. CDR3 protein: CASSESTGGTQYF. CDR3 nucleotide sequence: TGCGCCAGCAGTGAGTCGACGGGGGGCACGCAGTACTTC.

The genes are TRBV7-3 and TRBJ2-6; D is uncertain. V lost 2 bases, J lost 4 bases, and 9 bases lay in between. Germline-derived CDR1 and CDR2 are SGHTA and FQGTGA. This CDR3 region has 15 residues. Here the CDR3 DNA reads TGTGCCAGCAGCTTATGGGGAACCGGGGCCAACGTCCTGACTTTC. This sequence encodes CASSLWGTGANVLTF.

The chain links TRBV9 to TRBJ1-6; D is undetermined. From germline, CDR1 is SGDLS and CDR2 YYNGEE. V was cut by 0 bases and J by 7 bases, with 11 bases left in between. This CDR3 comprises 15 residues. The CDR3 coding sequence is TGTGCCAGCAGCGTAGGACAAGCCCTAAATTCACCCCTCCACTTT. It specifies CASSVGQALNSPLHF.

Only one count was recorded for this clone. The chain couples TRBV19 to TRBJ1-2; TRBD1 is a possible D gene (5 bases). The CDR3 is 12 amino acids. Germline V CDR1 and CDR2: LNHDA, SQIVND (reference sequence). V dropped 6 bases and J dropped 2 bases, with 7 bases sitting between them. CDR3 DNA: TGTGCCAGTAGAAGGGACAACTATGGCTACACCTTC. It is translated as CASRRDNYGYTF. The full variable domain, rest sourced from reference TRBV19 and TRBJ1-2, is DGGITQSPKYLFRKEGQNVTLSCEQNLNHDAMYWYRQDPGQGLRLIYYSQIVNDFQKGDIAEGYSVSREKKESFPLTVTSAQKNPTAFYLCASRRDNYGYTFGSGTRLTVV.

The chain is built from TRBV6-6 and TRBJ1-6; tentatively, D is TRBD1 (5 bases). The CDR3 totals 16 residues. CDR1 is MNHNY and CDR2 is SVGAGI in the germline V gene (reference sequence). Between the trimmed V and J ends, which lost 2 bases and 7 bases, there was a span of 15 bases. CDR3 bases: TGTGCCAGCAGTTACAAGAGCTCGGGGCCGAATTCACCCCTCCACTTT. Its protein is CASSYKSSGPNSPLHF.

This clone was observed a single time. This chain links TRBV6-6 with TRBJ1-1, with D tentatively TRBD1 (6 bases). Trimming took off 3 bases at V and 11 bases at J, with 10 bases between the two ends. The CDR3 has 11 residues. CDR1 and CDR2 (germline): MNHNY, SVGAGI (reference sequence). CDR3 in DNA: TGTGCCAGCAGTTATGCAGGGGTGGCTTTCTTT. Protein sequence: CASSYAGVAFF.

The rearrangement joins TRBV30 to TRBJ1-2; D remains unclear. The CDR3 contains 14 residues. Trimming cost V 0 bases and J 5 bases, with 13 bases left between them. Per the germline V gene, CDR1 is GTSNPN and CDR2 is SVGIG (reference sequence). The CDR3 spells CAWSVSRGVYGYTF. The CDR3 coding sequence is TGTGCCTGGAGTGTAAGTCGGGGTGTATATGGCTACACCTTC.

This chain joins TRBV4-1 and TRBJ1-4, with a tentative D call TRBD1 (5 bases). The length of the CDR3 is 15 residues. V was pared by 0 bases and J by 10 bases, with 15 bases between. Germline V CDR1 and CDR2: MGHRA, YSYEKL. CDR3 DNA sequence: TGCGCCAGCAGCCAAGAGGGGCAGGGAGAAGGAAAACTGTTTTTT. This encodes CASSQEGQGEGKLFF.

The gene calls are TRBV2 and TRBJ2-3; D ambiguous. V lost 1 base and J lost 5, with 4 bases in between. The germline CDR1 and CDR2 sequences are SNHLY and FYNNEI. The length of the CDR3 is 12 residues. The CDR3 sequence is CASSEEEDTQYF. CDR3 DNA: TGTGCCAGCAGTGAAGAGGAAGATACGCAGTATTTT.

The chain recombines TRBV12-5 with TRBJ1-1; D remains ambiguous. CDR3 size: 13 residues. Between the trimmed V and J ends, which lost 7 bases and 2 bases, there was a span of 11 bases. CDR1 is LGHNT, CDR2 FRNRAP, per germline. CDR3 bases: TGTGCTAGTGCGAAGACATTCAACACTGAAGCTTTCTTT. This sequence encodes CASAKTFNTEAFF.

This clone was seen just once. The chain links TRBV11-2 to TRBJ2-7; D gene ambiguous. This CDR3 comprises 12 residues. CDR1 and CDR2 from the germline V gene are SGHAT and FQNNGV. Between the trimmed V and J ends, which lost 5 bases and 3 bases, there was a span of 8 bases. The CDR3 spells CASSLSFYEQYF. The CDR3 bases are TGTGCCAGCAGCCTCTCTTTCTACGAGCAGTACTTC.

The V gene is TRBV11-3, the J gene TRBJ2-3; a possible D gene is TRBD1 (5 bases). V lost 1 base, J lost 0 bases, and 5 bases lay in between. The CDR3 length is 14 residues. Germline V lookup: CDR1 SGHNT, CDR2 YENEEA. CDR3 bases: TGTGCCAGCAGCTTAGCAGGGAGCACAGATACGCAGTATTTT. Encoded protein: CASSLAGSTDTQYF.

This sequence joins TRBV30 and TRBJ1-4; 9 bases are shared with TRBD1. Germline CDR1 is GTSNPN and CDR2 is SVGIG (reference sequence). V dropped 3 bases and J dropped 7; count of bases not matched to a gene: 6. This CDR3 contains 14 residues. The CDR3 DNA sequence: TGTGCCTGGAGGAACCGGGACAGGGCTGAAAAACTGTTTTTT. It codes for CAWRNRDRAEKLFF.

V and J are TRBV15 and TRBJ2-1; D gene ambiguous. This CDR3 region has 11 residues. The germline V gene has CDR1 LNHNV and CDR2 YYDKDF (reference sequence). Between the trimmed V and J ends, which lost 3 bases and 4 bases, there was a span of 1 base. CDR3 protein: CATSSYNEQFF. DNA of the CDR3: TGTGCCACCAGCAGTTACAATGAGCAGTTCTTC.

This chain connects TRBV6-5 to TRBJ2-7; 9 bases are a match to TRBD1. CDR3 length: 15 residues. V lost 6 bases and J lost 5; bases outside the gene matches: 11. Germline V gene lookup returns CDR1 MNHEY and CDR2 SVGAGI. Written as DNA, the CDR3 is TGTGCCAGCAGCCTACATGGGACAGGGCTGAACGAGCAGTACGTC. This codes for CASSLHGTGLNEQYV.